This T cell receptor beta chain comes out of a study of blood T cell repertoires in COVID-19. Trimming stripped 0 bases from V and 1 base from J, with 13 bases between. The CDR3 has 16 amino acids. CDR1 and CDR2 (germline): SGHRS, YFSETQ. Clones were sequenced by immunoSEQ multiplex PCR, and TCRdb holds only the in-frame ones, with some missing. This sample has about 90,000 clones, with more than 85% found just once. Material: peripheral blood. This TCR was recovered from a human donor with active COVID-19. The donor label of this sample is uncertain. The chain links TRBV5-1 to TRBJ2-5, with TRBD1 as a possible D gene (5 bases). The CDR3 here is CASSLVGAQAQETQYF. Here the CDR3 DNA reads TGCGCCAGCAGCTTGGTTGGGGCGCAGGCCCAAGAGACCCAGTACTTC. Full variable domain (outside the CDR3, taken from reference TRBV5-1 and TRBJ2-5): KAGVTQTPRYLIKTRGQQVTLSCSPISGHRSVSWYQQTPGQGLQFLFEYFSETQRNKGNFPGRFSGRQFSNSRSEMNVSTLELGDSALYLCASSLVGAQAQETQYFGPGTRLLVL.